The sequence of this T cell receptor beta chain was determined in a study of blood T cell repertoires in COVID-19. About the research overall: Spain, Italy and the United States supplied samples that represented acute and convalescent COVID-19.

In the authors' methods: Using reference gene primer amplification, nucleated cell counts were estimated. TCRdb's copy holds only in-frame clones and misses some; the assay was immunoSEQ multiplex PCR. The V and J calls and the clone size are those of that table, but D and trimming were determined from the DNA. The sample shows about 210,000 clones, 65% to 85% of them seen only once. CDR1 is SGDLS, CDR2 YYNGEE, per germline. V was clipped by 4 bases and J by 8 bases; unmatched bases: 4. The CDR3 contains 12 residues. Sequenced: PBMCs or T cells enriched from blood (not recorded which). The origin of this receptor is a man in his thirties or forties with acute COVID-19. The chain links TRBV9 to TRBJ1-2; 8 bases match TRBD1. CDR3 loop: CASSPTGDGYTF. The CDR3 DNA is TGTGCCAGCAGCCCGACAGGGGACGGCTACACCTTC.